The source of this T cell receptor beta chain is a study of CD8 T cells in Susac syndrome. cDNA came from 0.5 to 1 ug RNA primed by random hexamers. Across 54 Vbeta and 13 Jbeta, TCR beta CDR3 was amplified with immunoSEQ multiplex PCR. TCRdb independently ran MiXCR on the immunoSEQ multiplex PCR reads; one entry per CDR3 protein. The repertoire holds hundreds of thousands of distinct CDR3 sequences, 85% to 95% seen once, with about 0.14% in the top ten. Regarding the study as a whole: None of the CD4+ T cell repertoires in Susac syndrome showed clonal expansion.

Germline CDR1 and CDR2: LGHNA and YSLEER. V lost 0 bases and J lost 4, with 15 bases in between. The CDR3 consists of 16 residues. Sequencing targeted TCR beta in blood CD8+ and CD4+ T cells. Note on this clonotype: Its antigen is currently unknown.

The V and J genes are TRBV4-3 and TRBJ1-2, with a tentative D call TRBD1 (5 bases). The receptor comes from a human donor with Susac syndrome. The sequenced sample consisted of CD4+ T cells from PBMCs. CDR3 region: CASSQDRQNRFYGYTF. The CDR3 bases are TGCGCCAGCAGCCAAGACCGACAGAATAGGTTCTATGGCTACACCTTC.